What follows describes a single TCR beta chain. After removal of 3 bases from V and 3 bases from J, the junction contained 2 bases not matched to a gene. CDR3 size: 14 residues. Per germline, CDR1 LNHDA and CDR2 SQIVND (reference sequence). The data were obtained in a study of T cell changes during pregnancy in multiple sclerosis. TCRdb's copy holds only in-frame clones and misses some; the assay was immunoSEQ multiplex PCR. The data contain 30,000 to 40,000 clones, 90% to 95% of them seen just once; the ten biggest clones take up roughly 0.45%. This chain uses TRBV19 with TRBJ1-1; TRBD1 aligns across 9 bases. This receptor was identified in a female donor in good health, enrolled as a control in a pregnancy study. The material sequenced was CD4+ T cells from peripheral blood mononuclear cells, taken in the third trimester of pregnancy. The CDR3 bases are TGTGCCAGTAGTATCGGGGACAGGGACACTGAAGCTTTCTTT. Protein: CASSIGDRDTEAFF.